This T cell receptor (beta chain) was profiled in a study of cytomegalovirus exposure and HLA in healthy donors. Study context: Of the donors genotyped, several hundred in all, about 82% fell in the Caucasian-associated ancestry cluster.

Donors showed nominal health when sampled, although they likely had unrecorded immune exposures. It was with 60 Vbeta and 13 Jbeta primers that the PCR ran. Method: immunoSEQ multiplex PCR; TCRdb's copy keeps in-frame clones and lacks some. The sample lists fewer than 200,000 clones, about four fifths occurring once. Germline assignment: CDR1 KGHSH and CDR2 LQKENI. Trimming stripped 6 bases from V and 6 bases from J, with 6 bases between. This CDR3 comprises 11 residues. The chain uses TRBV18 and TRBJ2-1; no reliable D call. Sequenced sample: PBMCs. The sequence derives from a man younger than 45 in good health and CMV-seronegative. This CDR3 reads CASSPGNEQFF. The CDR3 bases are TGTGCCAGCTCCCCCGGCAATGAGCAGTTCTTC.